Shown below are 18 T cell receptor beta chains from a single sample sequenced in a study of regulatory T cells in long-lasting Graves disease. Researchers made TCR beta libraries by using iRepertoire HTBI primers and running Arm-PCR on CDR3 regions. TCRdb re-called the multiplex PCR reads through MiXCR, storing one row per CDR3 protein. The sample carries 400,000 to 500,000 distinct CDR3 sequences, 20% to 25% recorded once. Time point here: persistent/refractory GD, antithyroid drugs over 5 years with positive TRAb. PBMCs provided the RNA from which the TCR library was made. The sample consisted of peripheral blood mononuclear cells (PBMCs), taken when the disease was refractory, from a patient treated with antithyroid drugs. Receptor source: a female donor with Graves disease.

J is TRBJ1-4 and V is TRBV6-1; D gene ambiguous. The CDR3 runs 13 residues. Between the trimmed V and J ends, which lost 6 bases and 5 bases, there was a span of 10 bases. CDR1 is MNHNS, CDR2 SASEGT, per germline. CDR3 loop: CASRPTQNEKLFF. Here the CDR3 DNA reads TGTGCCAGCAGACCAACACAGAATGAAAAACTGTTTTTT.

This rearrangement joins TRBV20-1 to TRBJ1-2; the D is unclear. V was pared by 4 bases and J by 5 bases, with 14 bases between. This CDR3 contains 13 residues. Looked up from germline, CDR1 is DFQATT and CDR2 is SNEGSKA (reference sequence). CDR3 sequence reads: CSAMSGRGYGYTF. CDR3 nucleotides: TGCAGTGCTATGAGCGGGAGAGGATATGGCTACACCTTC.

This clonotype was picked up many times. The CDR3 reads CASSFWAYEQYF. In DNA form, the CDR3 reads TGTGCCAGCAGTTTTTGGGCTTACGAGCAGTACTTC. This chain links TRBV28 with TRBJ2-7; D is uncertain. V lost 3 bases to trimming and J lost 4 bases, with 7 bases between them. The CDR3 is made up of 12 amino acids. CDR1 and CDR2 (germline): MDHEN, SYDVKM. Combining the CDR3 with reference TRBV28 and TRBJ2-7 gives the whole variable domain DVKVTQSSRYLVKRTGEKVFLECVQDMDHENMFWYRQDPGLGLRLIYFSYDVKMKEKGDIPEGYSVSREKKERFSLILESASTNQTSMYLCASSFWAYEQYFGPGTRLTVT.

This clonotype has a handful of counts. The CDR3 here is CASSRQGVGYGYTF. CDR3 nucleotide sequence: TGCGCCAGCAGCCGACAGGGCGTGGGCTATGGCTACACCTTC. The chain uses TRBV4-1 and TRBJ1-2, with 7 positions matching TRBD1. Trimming removed 4 bases from V and 4 bases from J; junction bases left unmatched: 6. The CDR3 is made up of 14 amino acids. Germline V gene sequence: CDR1 MGHRA, CDR2 YSYEKL.

The rearrangement links TRBV5-4 to TRBJ2-3; the match to TRBD2 covers 8 bases. After removal of 0 bases from V and 2 bases from J, the junction contained 5 bases not matched to a gene. Germline V CDR1 and CDR2: SGHNT, YYREEE (reference sequence). This CDR3 region has 16 residues. The CDR3 reads CASSLGSGLDTDTQYF. The CDR3 coding sequence is TGTGCCAGCAGCTTGGGGTCGGGACTAGACACAGATACGCAGTATTTT. The full variable domain, in which reference TRBV5-4 and TRBJ2-3 provide the parts outside the CDR3, is ETGVTQSPTHLIKTRGQQVTLRCSSQSGHNTVSWYQQALGQGPQFIFQYYREEENGRGNFPPRFSGLQFPNYSSELNVNALELDDSALYLCASSLGSGLDTDTQYFGPGTRLTVL.

This clonotype was seen at least ten times. The rearrangement joins TRBV3-1 to TRBJ2-5; 10 nucleotides match TRBD2. Germline V gene sequence: CDR1 LGHDT, CDR2 YNNKEL (reference sequence). J was trimmed by 4 bases and V by 1 base; bases with no gene match: 12. CDR3 length equals 18 residues. The CDR3 DNA is TGTGCCAGCAGCCAAGTGAGGGTGGCTAGCGGGAGTGCAGAGACCCAGTACTTC. Its protein product is CASSQVRVASGSAETQYF.

Many counts were recorded for this clonotype. J is TRBJ2-5 and V is TRBV2, with D perhaps TRBD2 (5 bases). The CDR3 consists of 18 residues. Germline CDR1 is SNHLY and CDR2 is FYNNEI. V lost 0 bases and J 2 bases, leaving 19 bases between the germline ends. CDR3 in amino acids: CASSEAEEDSARQETQYF. As DNA, the CDR3 is TGTGCCAGCAGTGAAGCTGAGGAGGACTCGGCCCGACAAGAGACCCAGTACTTC.

The chain combines TRBV12-3 or TRBV12-4 with TRBJ2-2; 9 bases map to TRBD2. This CDR3 is built from 16 residues. After removal of 8 bases from V and 4 bases from J, the junction contained 11 bases not matched to a gene. The CDR3 is CASSLAGKSATGELFF. The DNA of the CDR3 is TGTGCCAGCTCCCTAGCGGGAAAATCAGCCACCGGGGAGCTGTTTTTT.

This clonotype was seen repeatedly, ten times or more. The CDR3 nucleotides read TGTGCCAGCAGTTTAAGGGGCTATCGCCAGCCCCAGCATTTT. Translation gives CASSLRGYRQPQHF. V gene TRBV12-3 or TRBV12-4 combines with J gene TRBJ1-5; possibly TRBD1 for D (5 bases). Trimming took off 2 bases at V and 7 bases at J, with 12 bases between the two ends. This CDR3 contains 14 residues.

This clonotype was seen ten or more times. This CDR3 is CASSSPGQGVSYEQYF. The CDR3, as DNA: TGTGCCAGCAGTAGCCCGGGACAGGGCGTCTCCTACGAGCAGTACTTC. The genes are TRBV6-1 and TRBJ2-7, with 9 bases identical to TRBD1. The V gene's germline CDR1 is MNHNS and CDR2 SASEGT. This CDR3 region has 16 residues. V lost 5 bases and J lost 0; bases outside the gene matches: 8.

The table lists this clonotype with many counts. The chain recombines TRBV29-1 with TRBJ1-2; D perhaps matches TRBD1 (5 bases). Germline V lookup: CDR1 SQVTM, CDR2 ANQGSEA. The CDR3 runs to 15 residues. Trimming took 6 bases from V and 4 from J, leaving 21 bases between them. CDR3 nucleotides: TGCAGCGTAACGGGAAAAGACGGGGGAACCTATGGCTACACCTTC. Protein: CSVTGKDGGTYGYTF.

This clonotype was picked up many times. The rearrangement uses TRBV12-3 or TRBV12-4 and TRBJ2-5; possibly TRBD1 for D (6 bases). The CDR3 contains 14 residues. Trimming removed 3 bases from V and 1 base from J, with 9 bases in between. The CDR3 here is CASSFRQAQETQYF. CDR3 bases: TGTGCCAGCAGTTTCCGACAGGCCCAAGAGACCCAGTACTTC.

There are a few counts of this clonotype. CDR3 DNA sequence: TGTGCCAGCAGCGTAGGTGGAAGTCTAGCCAAAAACATTCAGTACTTC. It is translated as CASSVGGSLAKNIQYF. The rearrangement joins TRBV9 to TRBJ2-4; D not resolved. Germline CDR1 and CDR2: SGDLS and YYNGEE. V was trimmed by 0 bases and J by 0 bases, leaving 10 bases between them. The CDR3 is 16 residues long.

Of note for this clonotype: A much larger clone lies one base from this, so it may be a read error. No conserved phenylalanine or tryptophan is present at the end of the CDR3, so a read error is the likely explanation. DNA of the CDR3: TGTGCCAGCAGTTACGGCAGGAACAATCAGCCCCAGCATATT. It is translated as CASSYGRNNQPQHI. The rearrangement uses TRBV6-2 or TRBV6-3 and TRBJ1-5; D gene ambiguous. CDR3 length equals 14 residues. V shed 2 bases and J shed 3 bases, with 8 bases lying between them. The germline V gene encodes CDR1 MNHEY and CDR2 SVGEGT.

This clonotype was detected only a few times. The chain joins TRBV7-8 to TRBJ2-1; 9 bases agree with TRBD2. J lost 9 bases, V lost 2 bases, and 14 bases had no gene match. The CDR3 consists of 17 residues. From germline, CDR1 is SGHVS and CDR2 FQNEAQ. In DNA form, the CDR3 reads TGTGCCAGCAGCTTAAGGGCAGGGGCTAGCGGGAAGGGTGAGCAGTTCTTC. It is translated as CASSLRAGASGKGEQFF.

This clonotype has ten or more counts. The V call is TRBV24-1, the J call TRBJ2-7, with no clear D. Per the germline V gene, CDR1 is KGHDR and CDR2 is SFDVKD. The CDR3 loop spans 13 amino acids. V was trimmed by 6 bases and J by 1 base, leaving 9 bases between them. CDR3 protein: CATSTPDSYEQYF. The CDR3 bases are TGTGCCACCAGTACCCCCGATTCCTACGAGCAGTACTTC.

There are a few counts of this clonotype. The chain couples TRBV6-1 to TRBJ1-6, with D possibly being TRBD1 (5 bases). Germline V gene sequence: CDR1 MNHNS, CDR2 SASEGT. The CDR3 is 17 amino acids. The germline V and J ends were trimmed by 10 bases and 9 bases, with 28 bases remaining between them. The CDR3 loop is CATPISGAQSGISPLHF. As DNA, the CDR3 is TGTGCCACCCCCATAAGCGGGGCCCAATCCGGGATTTCACCCCTCCACTTT.

Ten or more counts support this clonotype. The rearrangement links TRBV28 to TRBJ2-5, with D perhaps matching TRBD1 or TRBD2 (5 bases each). Trimming cost V 5 bases and J 2 bases, with 12 bases left between them. Germline V lookup: CDR1 MDHEN, CDR2 SYDVKM. There are 14 residues in the CDR3. CDR3 sequence: CASSPRDGQETQYF. For the CDR3, the DNA is TGTGCCAGCAGTCCCCGGGACGGTCAAGAGACCCAGTACTTC.